The 27 T cell receptor beta chains reported below all come from one sample, sequenced in a study of cytomegalovirus exposure and HLA in healthy donors. Primers included in the PCR were 60 Vbeta and 13 Jbeta primers. Clones were read by immunoSEQ multiplex PCR, and TCRdb kept only the in-frame ones, dropping some. This sample has tens of thousands of clones, with around 80% found just once. Sample: PBMCs. Source of these receptors: a man aged 40-49 years in good health and CMV-seronegative.

The V gene is TRBV13, the J gene TRBJ1-1; D is ambiguous. Trimming cost V 3 bases and J 1 base, with 12 bases left between them. There are 15 residues in the CDR3. Germline values: CDR1 PRHDT, CDR2 FYEKMQ (reference sequence). CDR3 nucleotides: TGTGCCAGCAGCTTTAGTCCCCCAGGGAACACTGAAGCTTTCTTT. Its translation is CASSFSPPGNTEAFF.

The CDR3 region is CASSQRSTDTQYF. The CDR3 DNA reads TGTGCCAGCAGCCAACGGAGCACAGATACGCAGTATTTT. The V call is TRBV7-2, the J call TRBJ2-3; D call uncertain. Germline CDR1 and CDR2: SGHTA and FQGNSA. V dropped 5 bases and J dropped 0 bases, with 6 bases sitting between them. The CDR3 runs 13 residues.

The rearrangement links TRBV4-2 to TRBJ1-2, with a tentative D call TRBD1 (5 bases). The V gene lost 0 bases and the J gene lost 5 bases, with 10 bases spanning the gap. Per germline, CDR1 LGHNA and CDR2 YNFKEQ. This CDR3 comprises 14 residues. The CDR3 region is CASSQDLRQYGYTF. As DNA, the CDR3 is TGTGCCAGCAGCCAAGATCTTAGACAGTATGGCTACACCTTC.

The chain couples TRBV28 to TRBJ2-4, with 8 bases matching TRBD1. J was trimmed by 12 bases and V by 6 bases; bases with no gene match: 7. The germline CDR1 and CDR2 sequences are MDHEN and SYDVKM. This CDR3 is 12 amino acids long. CDR3 protein: CASSTGGGAQYF. Written as DNA, the CDR3 is TGTGCCAGCAGCACAGGGGGAGGAGCTCAGTACTTC.

The V gene is TRBV14, the J gene TRBJ2-1; the match to TRBD2 covers 8 bases. V lost 4 bases and J lost 9; bases outside the gene matches: 5. In germline, CDR1 is SGHDN, CDR2 FVKESK. The length of the CDR3 is 13 residues. The CDR3: CASSPGLASEQFF. As DNA, the CDR3 is TGTGCCAGCAGCCCCGGACTAGCTAGTGAGCAGTTCTTC.

The rearrangement joins TRBV11-3 to TRBJ2-7; tentatively, D is TRBD1 (6 bases). The germline V gene encodes CDR1 SGHNT and CDR2 YENEEA. The germline V and J ends were trimmed by 7 bases and 5 bases, with 12 bases remaining between them. CDR3 length equals 12 residues. For the CDR3, the DNA is TGTGCCAGCACCAGGGACACCCACGAGCAGTACTTC. The encoded protein is CASTRDTHEQYF.

The gene calls are TRBV29-1 and TRBJ2-7; a weak D match, TRBD1 (6 bases). V was pared by 6 bases and J by 3 bases, with 15 bases between. CDR1 SQVTM and CDR2 ANQGSEA come from the germline V gene. The CDR3 spans 13 residues. This chain's CDR3 is CSVGGQPYYEQYF. The DNA of the CDR3 is TGCAGCGTAGGAGGACAGCCCTACTACGAGCAGTACTTC.

The chain is built from TRBV7-6 and TRBJ1-1, with 9 bases aligning to TRBD1. The V gene's germline CDR1 is SGHVS and CDR2 FNYEAQ. V was clipped by 1 base and J by 5 bases; unmatched bases: 2. This CDR3 is 14 amino acids long. CDR3 DNA: TGTGCCAGCAGCTTAGGTGGGACAGGGACTGAAGCTTTCTTT. Protein sequence: CASSLGGTGTEAFF. Based on the CDR3 plus reference TRBV7-6 and TRBJ1-1, the full variable domain is GAGVSQSPRYKVTKRGQDVALRCDPISGHVSLYWYRQALGQGPEFLTYFNYEAQQDKSGLPNDRFSAERPEGSISTLTIQRTEQRDSAMYRCASSLGGTGTEAFFGQGTRLTVV.

In nucleotides, the CDR3 is TGCAGCGTTACGCCTACCGGGGGAACTCTCATCCAGCAGTACTTC. Its protein is CSVTPTGGTLIQQYF. The chain is built from TRBV29-1 and TRBJ2-7; tentatively, D is TRBD2 (6 bases). The CDR3 is made up of 15 amino acids. The V end lost 5 bases, the J end lost 8 bases, and 25 bases lay between the germline ends. Germline assignment: CDR1 SQVTM and CDR2 ANQGSEA.

The chain employs TRBV6-5 and TRBJ2-7; 11 bases agree with TRBD2. This CDR3 spans 14 amino acids. The germline V gene has CDR1 MNHEY and CDR2 SVGAGI. V lost 5 bases, J lost 7 bases, and 7 bases stayed unmatched. CDR3 DNA: TGTGCCAGCAGTAGTTGGACTAGCGGGCAAGAGCAGTACTTC. Translating gives CASSSWTSGQEQYF.

For the CDR3, the DNA is TGTGCCAGCTCCGGCAGGGCAACCGGGGAGCTGTTTTTT. Residues: CASSGRATGELFF. The chain has TRBV6-4 and TRBJ2-2, with a possible D match to TRBD1 (5 bases). V gave up 8 bases and J gave up 5 bases, with 12 bases separating them. The CDR3 is 13 residues long. Germline V gene lookup returns CDR1 MRHNA and CDR2 SNTAGT.

The rearrangement joins TRBV7-2 to TRBJ1-5; possibly TRBD1 for D (5 bases). V gave up 3 bases and J gave up 7 bases, with 13 bases separating them. The CDR3 contains 14 residues. Germline loops: CDR1 SGHTA, CDR2 FQGNSA. CDR3 sequence: CASSLGGFDQPQHF. The CDR3, as DNA: TGTGCCAGCAGCTTGGGGGGGTTCGACCAGCCCCAGCATTTT.

This clone has a handful of counts. The chain joins TRBV19 to TRBJ1-1, with TRBD1 as a possible D gene (5 bases). The CDR3 contains 12 residues. Germline CDR1 LNHDA, CDR2 SQIVND (reference sequence). V lost 5 bases, J lost 2 bases, and 6 bases lay in between. Here the CDR3 reads CASSDRNTEAFF. In nucleotides, the CDR3 is TGTGCCAGTAGTGACAGAAACACTGAAGCTTTCTTT.

This clone occurred a few times. This chain joins TRBV6-5 and TRBJ1-1; D may be TRBD1 (5 bases). V was shortened by 5 bases and J by 8 bases, with 15 bases between the two germline ends. The length of the CDR3 is 13 residues. Germline V CDR1 and CDR2: MNHEY, SVGAGI. CDR3 in amino acids: CASSQGDSREAFF. The DNA of the CDR3 is TGTGCCAGCAGTCAAGGGGACTCGCGAGAAGCTTTCTTT.

The chain recombines TRBV10-3 with TRBJ1-6; no clear D gene. Trimming left V 0 bases short and J 3 bases short, with 6 bases between. Germline values: CDR1 ENHRY, CDR2 SYGVKD. The CDR3 runs 15 residues. CDR3 DNA sequence: TGTGCCATCAGTGAGTCCACAATCTATAATTCACCCCTCCACTTT. It encodes CAISESTIYNSPLHF.

The chain carries TRBV9 and TRBJ2-1, with D perhaps TRBD2 (6 bases). Germline assignment: CDR1 SGDLS and CDR2 YYNGEE. Trimming shortened V by 2 bases and J by 3 bases, and 12 bases separated the two germline ends. The CDR3 spans 15 residues. The chain's CDR3 is CASSVIGGLYNEQFF. The CDR3, as DNA: TGTGCCAGCAGCGTTATTGGGGGACTCTACAATGAGCAGTTCTTC. Combining the CDR3 with reference TRBV9 and TRBJ2-1 gives the whole variable domain DSGVTQTPKHLITATGQRVTLRCSPRSGDLSVYWYQQSLDQGLQFLIQYYNGEERAKGNILERFSAQQFPDLHSELNLSSLELGDSALYFCASSVIGGLYNEQFFGPGTRLTVL.

The chain employs TRBV10-1 and TRBJ1-2; D remains unclear. The CDR3 runs 12 residues. Per the germline V gene, CDR1 is WNHNN and CDR2 is SYGVQD (reference sequence). V was pared by 3 bases and J by 4 bases, with 6 bases between. The CDR3 loop reads CASSDYGYGYTF. The CDR3 DNA reads as TGCGCCAGCAGTGACTACGGCTATGGCTACACCTTC.

This chain's CDR3 is CAWEDGTDRYEQYF. DNA of the CDR3: TGTGCCTGGGAGGACGGGACAGATCGCTACGAGCAGTACTTC. The gene calls are TRBV30 and TRBJ2-7; 7 positions agree with TRBD1. The CDR3 is 14 amino acids. The V segment lost 5 bases and the J segment 3 bases; nucleotides outside the gene matches: 10. Per the germline V gene, CDR1 is GTSNPN and CDR2 is SVGIG (reference sequence).

The chain combines TRBV5-5 with TRBJ2-2; TRBD1 matches 9 bases. Germline lookup yields CDR1 SGHKS and CDR2 YYEKEE (reference sequence). Trimming removed 0 bases from V and 7 bases from J; junction bases left unmatched: 4. The CDR3 runs 15 residues. CDR3 coding DNA: TGTGCCAGCAGCTTGGGAGGGACAGGGTTCGGGGAGCTGTTTTTT. It is translated as CASSLGGTGFGELFF.

This sequence joins TRBV6-6 and TRBJ2-3, with 11 positions matching TRBD2. Germline V gene sequence: CDR1 MNHNY, CDR2 SVGAGI (reference sequence). The J segment lost 2 bases and the V segment lost 6 bases, leaving 4 bases of the junction unmatched. The CDR3 has 15 amino acids. CDR3 nucleotide sequence: TGTGCCAGCAGGCCGACTAGCGGGACCACAGATACGCAGTATTTT. Translating gives CASRPTSGTTDTQYF.

This chain connects TRBV7-6 to TRBJ2-6; 7 bases are a match to TRBD1. Germline CDR1 reads SGHVS; CDR2 reads FNYEAQ. The length of the CDR3 is 16 residues. J gave up 4 bases and V 3 bases, and 6 bases lay outside the gene matches. CDR3: CASSFSTGVGANVLTF. CDR3 bases: TGTGCCAGCAGCTTCTCAACAGGGGTAGGGGCCAACGTCCTGACTTTC. Complete variable domain (other parts from reference TRBV7-6 and TRBJ2-6): GAGVSQSPRYKVTKRGQDVALRCDPISGHVSLYWYRQALGQGPEFLTYFNYEAQQDKSGLPNDRFSAERPEGSISTLTIQRTEQRDSAMYRCASSFSTGVGANVLTFGAGSRLTVL.

CDR3 bases: TGTGCCTGGAGTGTAGGATGGAGCGGGAGGAGCCACGAGCAGTACTTC. Protein product: CAWSVGWSGRSHEQYF. The genes are TRBV30 and TRBJ2-7; 9 nucleotides match TRBD2. This CDR3 region has 16 residues. Germline V gene data show CDR1 as GTSNPN and CDR2 as SVGIG (reference sequence). Germline trimming cut 0 bases from V and 5 bases from J; bases unmatched to any gene: 11.

This clone has a single count. The chain links TRBV6-5 to TRBJ1-5; maybe TRBD1 (5 bases). The CDR3 runs to 14 residues. Trimming stripped 2 bases from V and 2 bases from J, with 7 bases between. CDR1 MNHEY and CDR2 SVGAGI come from the germline V gene. CDR3 nucleotide sequence: TGTGCCAGCAGTTACGGAGGGGGCAATCAGCCCCAGCATTTT. Its protein is CASSYGGGNQPQHF.

This chain connects TRBV13 to TRBJ2-7; the match to TRBD1 covers 9 bases. This CDR3 is 13 amino acids long. Trimming took 6 bases from V and 5 from J; bases not matched to a gene: 5. Germline loops: CDR1 PRHDT, CDR2 FYEKMQ (reference sequence). The CDR3 region has the DNA TGTGCCAGCAGGCACAGGGGGCAAAACGAGCAGTACTTC. Translating gives CASRHRGQNEQYF. Drawing the rest from reference TRBV13 and TRBJ2-7, the complete variable domain is AAGVIQSPRHLIKEKRETATLKCYPIPRHDTVYWYQQGPGQDPQFLISFYEKMQSDKGSIPDRFSAQQFSDYHSELNMSSLELGDSALYFCASRHRGQNEQYFGPGTRLTVT.

This clone was recorded once. The V call is TRBV11-2, the J call TRBJ1-5, with D unresolved. The CDR3 has 13 residues. The ends were cut back, 5 bases at V and 4 bases at J, with 9 bases in the middle. The germline V gene has CDR1 SGHAT and CDR2 FQNNGV. The CDR3 is CASSRGLNQPQHF. CDR3 bases: TGTGCCAGCAGCCGTGGCCTTAATCAGCCCCAGCATTTT. Drawing the rest from reference TRBV11-2 and TRBJ1-5, the complete variable domain is EAGVAQSPRYKIIEKRQSVAFWCNPISGHATLYWYQQILGQGPKLLIQFQNNGVVDDSQLPKDRFSAERLKGVDSTLKIQPAKLEDSAVYLCASSRGLNQPQHFGDGTRLSIL.

This clone is a singleton in its sample. The chain employs TRBV29-1 and TRBJ2-2, with TRBD1 as a possible D gene (6 bases). V lost 1 base and J 4 bases, leaving 10 bases between the germline ends. Germline V lookup: CDR1 SQVTM, CDR2 ANQGSEA. This CDR3 is 14 amino acids long. The CDR3 reads CSVEGQVTTGELFF. For the CDR3, the DNA is TGCAGCGTTGAAGGACAGGTGACCACCGGGGAGCTGTTTTTT.

In DNA, the CDR3 is TGTGCCACCAGCAGTGGACAGAGTAATGAAAAACTGTTTTTT. This sequence encodes CATSSGQSNEKLFF. This chain joins TRBV15 and TRBJ1-4; tentatively, D is TRBD1 (6 bases). Trimming shortened V by 3 bases and J by 4 bases, and 9 bases separated the two germline ends. Germline-derived CDR1 and CDR2 are LNHNV and YYDKDF (reference sequence). This CDR3 spans 14 amino acids.